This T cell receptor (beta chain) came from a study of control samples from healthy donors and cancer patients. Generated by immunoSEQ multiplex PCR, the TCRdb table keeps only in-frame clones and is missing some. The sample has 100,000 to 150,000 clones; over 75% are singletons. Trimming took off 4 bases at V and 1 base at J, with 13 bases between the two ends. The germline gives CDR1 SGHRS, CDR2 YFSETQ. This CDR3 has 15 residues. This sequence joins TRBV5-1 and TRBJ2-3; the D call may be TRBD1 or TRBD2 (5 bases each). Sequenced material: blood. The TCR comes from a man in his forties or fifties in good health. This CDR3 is CASSEPGQGTDTQYF. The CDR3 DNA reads TGCGCCAGCAGCGAACCGGGGCAGGGCACAGATACGCAGTATTTT.